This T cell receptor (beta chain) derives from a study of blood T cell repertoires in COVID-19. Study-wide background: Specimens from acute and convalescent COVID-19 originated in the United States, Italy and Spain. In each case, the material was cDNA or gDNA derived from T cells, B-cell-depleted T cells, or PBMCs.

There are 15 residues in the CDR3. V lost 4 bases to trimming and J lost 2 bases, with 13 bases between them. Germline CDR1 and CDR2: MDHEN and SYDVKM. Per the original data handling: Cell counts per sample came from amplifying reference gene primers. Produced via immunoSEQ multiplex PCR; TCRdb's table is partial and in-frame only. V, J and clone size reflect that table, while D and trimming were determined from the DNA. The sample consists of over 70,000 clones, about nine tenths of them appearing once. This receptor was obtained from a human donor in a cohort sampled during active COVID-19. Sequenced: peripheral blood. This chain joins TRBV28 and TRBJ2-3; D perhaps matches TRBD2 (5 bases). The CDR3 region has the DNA TGTGCCAGCAGTTACCCCGGGGTCGCCACAGATACGCAGTATTTT. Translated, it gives CASSYPGVATDTQYF.